A selection of T cell receptor beta chains follows, all from one sample in a study of blood T cell repertoires in COVID-19. Generated by immunoSEQ multiplex PCR, the TCRdb table keeps only in-frame clones and is missing some. The sample consists of about 100,000 clones, about nine tenths of them appearing once. Sample: peripheral blood. These receptors were collected from a man aged 45-65 years with active COVID-19. The CDR3 runs from the conserved cysteine through the conserved F or W. D genes are given only for firm matches.

j_call: TRBJ2-3; v_call: TRBV3-1/TRBV3-2; d_call: TRBD1; cdr3_nt: TGTGCCAGCAGCCAAAGTGAGACAGGGGAGCCAGATACGCAGTATTTT; cdr3_aa: CASSQSETGEPDTQYF
j_call: TRBJ2-1; v_call: TRBV5-6; d_call: -; cdr3_nt: TGTGCCAGCAGCTTGGTTGGTAGTGTCGATGAGCAGTTCTTC; cdr3_aa: CASSLVGSVDEQFF
j_call: TRBJ1-6; v_call: TRBV30; d_call: TRBD1; cdr3_nt: TGTGCCTGGAGACGACAGGGGAATTCACCCCTCCACTTT; cdr3_aa: CAWRRQGNSPLHF
j_call: TRBJ2-5; v_call: TRBV19; d_call: -; cdr3_nt: TGTGCCAGTAGTATAGGAGCTCGAGAGACCCAGTACTTC; cdr3_aa: CASSIGARETQYF
j_call: TRBJ2-2; v_call: TRBV19; d_call: -; cdr3_nt: TGTGCCAGTAGTTGGCTCTTGTCCCACAACACCGGGGAGCTGTTTTTT; cdr3_aa: CASSWLLSHNTGELFF
j_call: TRBJ1-1; v_call: TRBV10-1; d_call: -; cdr3_nt: TGCGCCAGCAGTGACGGGGGTTCCGACACTGAAGCTTTCTTT; cdr3_aa: CASSDGGSDTEAFF
j_call: TRBJ2-3; v_call: TRBV5-4; d_call: -; cdr3_nt: TGTGCCAGCAGTTTTCGCCGGTCTAGCACAGATACGCAGTATTTT; cdr3_aa: CASSFRRSSTDTQYF
j_call: TRBJ2-1; v_call: TRBV27; d_call: TRBD2; cdr3_nt: TGTGCCAGCAGTTTAACTAGCGTTAGTTACAATGAGCAGTTCTTC; cdr3_aa: CASSLTSVSYNEQFF
j_call: TRBJ2-2; v_call: TRBV9; d_call: -; cdr3_nt: TGTGCCAGCAGCGTAGGATACACCTACACCGGGGAGCTGTTTTTT; cdr3_aa: CASSVGYTYTGELFF
j_call: TRBJ1-1; v_call: TRBV27; d_call: -; cdr3_nt: TGTGCCAGCAGTTTTCGGAGTAACACTGAAGCTTTCTTT; cdr3_aa: CASSFRSNTEAFF
j_call: TRBJ2-2; v_call: TRBV7-9; d_call: TRBD1; cdr3_nt: TGTGCCAGCAGCTCACCATCACCGGCCCAGGGGGCCCCCGGGGAGCTGTTTTTT; cdr3_aa: CASSSPSPAQGAPGELFF
j_call: TRBJ2-3; v_call: TRBV21-1; d_call: -; cdr3_nt: TGTGCCAGCAGCAAAGTGCAGGCTAGCGGGAGCACAGATACGCAGTATTTT; cdr3_aa: CASSKVQASGSTDTQYF
j_call: TRBJ2-3; v_call: TRBV7-6; d_call: -; cdr3_nt: TGTGCCAGCAGCTCGGGACTTAGGAAATTGGATACGCAGTATTTT; cdr3_aa: CASSSGLRKLDTQYF
j_call: TRBJ1-4; v_call: TRBV11-2; d_call: -; cdr3_nt: TGTGCCAGCAGCCATGGGGGTACCGGGGGAAAACTGTTTTTT; cdr3_aa: CASSHGGTGGKLFF
j_call: TRBJ2-1; v_call: TRBV5-6; d_call: -; cdr3_nt: TGTGCCAGCAGCTTGGACGGTTCCTACAATGAGCAGTTCTTC; cdr3_aa: CASSLDGSYNEQFF
j_call: TRBJ2-1; v_call: TRBV6-5; d_call: TRBD1; cdr3_nt: TGTGCCAGCAGCTACGTAGACAGGGGGGGCTACAATGAGCAGTTCTTC; cdr3_aa: CASSYVDRGGYNEQFF
j_call: TRBJ2-1; v_call: TRBV2; d_call: TRBD2; cdr3_nt: TGTGCCAGCAGTGAACGGACTAGCGGTAACAATGAGCAGTTCTTC; cdr3_aa: CASSERTSGNNEQFF